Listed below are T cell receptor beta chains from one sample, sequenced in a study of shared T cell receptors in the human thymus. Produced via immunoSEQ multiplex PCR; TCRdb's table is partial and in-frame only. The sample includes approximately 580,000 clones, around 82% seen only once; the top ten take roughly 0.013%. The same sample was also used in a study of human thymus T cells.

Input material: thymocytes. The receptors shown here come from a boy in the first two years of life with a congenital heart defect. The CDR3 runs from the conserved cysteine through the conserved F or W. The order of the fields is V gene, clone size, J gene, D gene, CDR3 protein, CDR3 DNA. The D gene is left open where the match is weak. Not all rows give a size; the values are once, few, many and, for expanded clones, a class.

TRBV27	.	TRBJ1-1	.	CASSRESNTEAFF	TGTGCCAGCAGTAGAGAATCGAACACTGAAGCTTTCTTT
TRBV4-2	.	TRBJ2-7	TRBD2	CASSQETGTSVDYEQYF	TGTGCCAGCAGCCAAGAGACCGGGACTAGCGTCGACTACGAGCAGTACTTC
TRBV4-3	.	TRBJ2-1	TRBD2	CASSPLTSGRAYEQFF	TGCGCCAGCAGCCCGCTTACTAGCGGGAGGGCCTATGAGCAGTTCTTC
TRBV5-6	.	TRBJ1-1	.	CASSLAGRSEAFF	TGTGCCAGCAGCTTGGCCGGGAGGTCTGAAGCTTTCTTT
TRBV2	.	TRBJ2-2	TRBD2	CASSEVLADVNTGELFF	TGTGCCAGCAGTGAGGTACTAGCGGACGTGAACACCGGGGAGCTGTTTTTT
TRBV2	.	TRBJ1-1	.	CASSERVGGPKANTEAFF	TGTGCCAGCAGTGAACGGGTTGGGGGCCCCAAGGCGAACACTGAAGCTTTCTTT
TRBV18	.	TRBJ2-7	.	CASSPMAESPYEQYF	TGTGCCAGCTCACCAATGGCGGAAAGTCCCTACGAGCAGTACTTC
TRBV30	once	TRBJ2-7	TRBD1	CAWSVHNRGEQYF	TGTGCCTGGAGTGTACATAACAGGGGCGAGCAGTACTTC
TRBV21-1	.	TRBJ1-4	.	CATLTEPGHPVHEKLFF	TGTGCCACCCTAACTGAACCGGGACACCCTGTTCATGAAAAACTGTTTTTT
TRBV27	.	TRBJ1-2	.	CASSLGGPGSNYGYTF	TGTGCCAGCAGTTTAGGGGGCCCAGGATCTAACTATGGCTACACCTTC
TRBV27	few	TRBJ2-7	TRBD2	CASTCSGRTHEQYF	TGTGCCAGCACCTGTAGCGGGAGGACCCACGAGCAGTACTTC
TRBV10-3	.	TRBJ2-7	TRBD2	CATYTVGTSGRGEQYF	TGTGCCACCTACACAGTGGGGACTAGCGGGAGGGGTGAGCAGTACTTC
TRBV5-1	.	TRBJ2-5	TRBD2	CASSFRLAARTQYF	TGCGCCAGCAGCTTCCGACTAGCCGCGCGGACCCAGTACTTC
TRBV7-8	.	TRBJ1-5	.	CASSLGQHQPQHF	TGTGCCAGCAGCCTGGGCCAGCATCAGCCCCAGCATTTT
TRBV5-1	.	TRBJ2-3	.	CASSSDLDTDTQYF	TGCGCCAGCAGCTCGGACTTGGACACAGATACGCAGTATTTT
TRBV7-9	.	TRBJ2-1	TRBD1	CASSLEGAAFF	TGTGCCAGCAGCTTAGAGGGGGCCGCGTTCTTC
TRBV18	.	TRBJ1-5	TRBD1	CASSPNDGIGGFQPQHF	TGTGCCAGCTCACCAAATGACGGGATAGGGGGCTTTCAGCCCCAGCATTTT
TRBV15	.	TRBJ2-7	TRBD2	CATSGKTSANPYEQYF	TGTGCCACCAGCGGCAAGACTAGCGCCAATCCCTACGAGCAGTACTTC
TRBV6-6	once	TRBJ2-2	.	CASSYPPGSDTGELFF	TGTGCCAGCAGTTACCCCCCGGGTTCGGACACCGGGGAGCTGTTTTTT
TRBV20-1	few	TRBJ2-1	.	CSARDGEQFF	TGCAGTGCTAGAGACGGGGAGCAGTTCTTC
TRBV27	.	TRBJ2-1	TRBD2	CASSPVGLGNYNEQFF	TGTGCCAGCAGTCCCGTGGGACTAGGGAACTACAATGAGCAGTTCTTC
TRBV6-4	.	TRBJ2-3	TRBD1	CASRAEQGPHADTQYF	TGTGCCAGCAGAGCCGAACAGGGGCCCCACGCAGATACGCAGTATTTT
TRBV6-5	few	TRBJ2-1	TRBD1	CASSGDRDDEQFF	TGTGCCAGCAGCGGGGACAGGGATGATGAGCAGTTCTTC
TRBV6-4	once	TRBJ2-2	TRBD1	CASSHHITTGGTGELFF	TGTGCCAGCAGTCACCATATCACGACAGGGGGGACCGGGGAGCTGTTTTTT
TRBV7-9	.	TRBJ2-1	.	CATLITGSGEKNEQFF	TGTGCCACGTTAATTACTGGTTCGGGAGAGAAAAATGAGCAGTTCTTC
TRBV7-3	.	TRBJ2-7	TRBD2	CASSLKASGRASHEQYF	TGTGCCAGCAGCTTAAAGGCTAGCGGGAGGGCTTCCCACGAGCAGTACTTC
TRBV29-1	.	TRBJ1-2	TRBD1	CSVEGEDRGYGYTF	TGCAGCGTTGAAGGGGAGGACAGGGGGTATGGCTACACCTTC
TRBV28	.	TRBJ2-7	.	CASSLGREFYAQYF	TGTGCCAGCAGTTTAGGACGGGAATTTTACGCGCAGTACTTC
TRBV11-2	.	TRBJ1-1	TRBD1	CASSLAQLQGKNTEAFF	TGTGCCAGCAGCTTAGCTCAATTACAGGGGAAGAACACTGAAGCTTTCTTT
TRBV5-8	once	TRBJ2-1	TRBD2	CASRKGLAGDNEQFF	TGTGCCAGCAGGAAGGGACTAGCGGGAGACAATGAGCAGTTCTTC
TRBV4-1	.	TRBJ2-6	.	CASSQVQGYGANVLTF	TGCGCCAGCAGCCAAGTCCAGGGGTATGGGGCCAACGTCCTGACTTTC
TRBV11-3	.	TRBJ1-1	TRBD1	CASSLSQGGAFF	TGTGCCAGCAGCTTAAGCCAGGGGGGAGCTTTCTTT
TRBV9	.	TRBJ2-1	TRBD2	CASSPRLAGGENNEQFF	TGTGCCAGCAGCCCCCGACTAGCGGGAGGGGAAAACAATGAGCAGTTCTTC
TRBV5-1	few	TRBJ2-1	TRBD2	CASSLLGLANEQFF	TGCGCCAGCAGCTTACTGGGACTAGCGAATGAGCAGTTCTTC
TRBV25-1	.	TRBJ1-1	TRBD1	CASSDFGTGGWNTEAFF	TGTGCCAGCAGTGATTTTGGGACAGGGGGCTGGAACACTGAAGCTTTCTTT
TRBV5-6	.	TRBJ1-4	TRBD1	CASSLFIWDSNEKLFF	TGTGCCAGCAGCTTGTTTATTTGGGACAGTAATGAAAAACTGTTTTTT
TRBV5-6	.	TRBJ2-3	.	CASSAPRRDGPDTQYF	TGTGCCAGCAGCGCCCCTAGGCGGGACGGCCCAGATACGCAGTATTTT
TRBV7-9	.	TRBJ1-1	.	CASSWARGTEAFF	TGTGCCAGCAGCTGGGCTCGAGGGACTGAAGCTTTCTTT
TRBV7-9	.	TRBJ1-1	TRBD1	CASSGPGQGPNTEAFF	TGTGCCAGCAGCGGGCCGGGACAGGGGCCGAACACTGAAGCTTTCTTT
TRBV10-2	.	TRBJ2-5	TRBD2	CASTRREIGETQYF	TGCGCCAGCACCCGGCGGGAGATAGGGGAGACCCAGTACTTC
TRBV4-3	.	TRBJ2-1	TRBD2	CASSLPSGRGGLNEQFF	TGCGCCAGCAGCCTCCCCAGTGGGCGGGGGGGTCTTAATGAGCAGTTCTTC
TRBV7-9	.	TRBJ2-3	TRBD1	CASSPWKVGTGSYTQYF	TGTGCCAGCAGCCCTTGGAAGGTGGGGACAGGGTCATATACGCAGTATTTT
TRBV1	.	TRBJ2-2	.	CTSSLIVSTGELFF	TGCACCAGCAGCCTAATTGTATCCACCGGGGAGCTGTTTTTT
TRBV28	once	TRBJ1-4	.	CASPETRNATNEKLFF	TGTGCCAGCCCCGAGACGAGGAATGCAACTAATGAAAAACTGTTTTTT
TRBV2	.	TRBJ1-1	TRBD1	CASAAFWTIRGEGNTEAFF	TGTGCCAGCGCGGCCTTTTGGACCATCAGGGGGGAAGGGAACACTGAAGCTTTCTTT
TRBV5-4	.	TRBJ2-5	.	CASSLARTVKYQETQYF	TGTGCCAGCAGCTTGGCACGAACAGTAAAGTACCAAGAGACCCAGTACTTC
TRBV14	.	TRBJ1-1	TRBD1	CASSPLRKQGAINTEAFF	TGTGCCAGCAGCCCCCTCCGAAAACAGGGGGCCATAAACACTGAAGCTTTCTTT
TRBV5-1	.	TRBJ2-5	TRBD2	CASNVAGGPRETQYF	TGCGCCAGCAATGTAGCGGGAGGGCCCCGGGAGACCCAGTACTTC
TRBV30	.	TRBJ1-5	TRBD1	CAWSGTGISNQPQHF	TGTGCCTGGAGTGGGACAGGTATAAGCAATCAGCCCCAGCATTTT
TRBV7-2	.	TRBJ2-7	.	CASSRGASYEQYF	TGTGCCAGCAGCCGGGGTGCCTCCTACGAGCAGTACTTC
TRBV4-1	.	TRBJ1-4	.	CASSQGDPRGENEKLFF	TGCGCCAGCAGCCAAGGCGACCCGCGGGGGGAGAATGAAAAACTGTTTTTT
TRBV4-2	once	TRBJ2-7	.	CASGPLAASSYEQYF	TGTGCCAGCGGGCCGTTAGCGGCCAGCTCCTACGAGCAGTACTTC
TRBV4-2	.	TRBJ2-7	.	CASSPEGRPYEQYF	TGTGCCAGCAGCCCTGAAGGGAGACCCTACGAGCAGTACTTC
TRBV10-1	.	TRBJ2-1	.	CASSDPAGRSSYNEQFF	TGCGCCAGCAGCGACCCCGCAGGCCGAAGCTCCTACAATGAGCAGTTCTTC
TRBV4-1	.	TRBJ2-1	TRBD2	CASSQEPPSGPDNEQFF	TGCGCCAGCAGCCAAGAACCTCCTAGCGGGCCCGACAATGAGCAGTTCTTC
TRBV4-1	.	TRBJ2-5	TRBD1	CASSPRDSLRTQYF	TGCGCCAGCAGCCCCCGGGACAGCTTACGGACCCAGTACTTC
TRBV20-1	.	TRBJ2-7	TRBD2	CSAQSGRNTYF	TGCAGTGCGCAATCCGGGAGGAACACGTACTTC